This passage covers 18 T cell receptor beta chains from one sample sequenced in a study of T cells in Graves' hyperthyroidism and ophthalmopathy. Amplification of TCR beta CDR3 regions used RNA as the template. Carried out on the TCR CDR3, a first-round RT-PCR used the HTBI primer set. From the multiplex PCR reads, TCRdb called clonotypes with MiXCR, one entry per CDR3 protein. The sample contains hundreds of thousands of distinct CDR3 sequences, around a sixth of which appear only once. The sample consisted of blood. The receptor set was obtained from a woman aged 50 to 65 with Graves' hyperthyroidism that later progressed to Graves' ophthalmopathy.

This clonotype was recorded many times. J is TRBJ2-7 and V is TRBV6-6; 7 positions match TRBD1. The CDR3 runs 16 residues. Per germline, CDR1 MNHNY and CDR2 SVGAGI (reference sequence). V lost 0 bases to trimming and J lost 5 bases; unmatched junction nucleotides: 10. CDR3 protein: CASSYSPDRVKDEQYF. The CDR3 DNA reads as TGTGCCAGCAGTTACTCTCCCGACAGGGTAAAGGACGAGCAGTACTTC.

CDR3 nucleotides: TGTGCCTCCGAGGGATCCATGGGGGACACCATATATTTT. Amino acid sequence: CASEGSMGDTIYF. This rearrangement joins TRBV30 to TRBJ1-3; perhaps TRBD1 as D (5 bases). CDR3 size: 13 residues. CDR1 GTSNPN and CDR2 SVGIG come from the germline V gene (reference sequence). The V gene lost 7 bases and the J gene lost 8 bases, with 18 bases spanning the gap.

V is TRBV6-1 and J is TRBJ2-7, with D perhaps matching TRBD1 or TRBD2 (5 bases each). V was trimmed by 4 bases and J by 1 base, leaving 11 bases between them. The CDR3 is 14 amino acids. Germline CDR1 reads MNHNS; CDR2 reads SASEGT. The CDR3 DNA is TGTGCCAGCAGTGTCCGGGACCCTTCCTACGAGCAGTACTTC. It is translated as CASSVRDPSYEQYF.

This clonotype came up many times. DNA of the CDR3: TGCGCCAGCAGCACTGGCTGGTCCGGGACAGAGGGTTATGGCTACACCTTC. It yields the protein CASSTGWSGTEGYGYTF. The V call is TRBV5-1, the J call TRBJ1-2, with 7 bases lining up with TRBD1. Germline V CDR1 and CDR2: SGHRS, YFSETQ. J gave up 5 bases and V 4 bases, and 17 bases lay outside the gene matches. CDR3 length equals 17 residues.

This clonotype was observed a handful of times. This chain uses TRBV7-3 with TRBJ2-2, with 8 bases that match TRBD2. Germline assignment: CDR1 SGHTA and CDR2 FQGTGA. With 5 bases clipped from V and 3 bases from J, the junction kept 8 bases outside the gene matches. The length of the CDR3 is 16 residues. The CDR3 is CASSPPGGLDTGELFF. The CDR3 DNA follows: TGTGCCAGCAGCCCCCCGGGGGGGCTTGACACCGGGGAGCTGTTTTTT.

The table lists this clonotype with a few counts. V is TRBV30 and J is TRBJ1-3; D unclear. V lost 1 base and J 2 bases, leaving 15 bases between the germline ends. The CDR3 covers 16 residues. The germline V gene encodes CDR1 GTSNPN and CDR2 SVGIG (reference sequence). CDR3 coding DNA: TGTGCCTGGAGTGAGCCCCGCAGTATCGCTGGAAACACCATATATTTT. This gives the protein CAWSEPRSIAGNTIYF.

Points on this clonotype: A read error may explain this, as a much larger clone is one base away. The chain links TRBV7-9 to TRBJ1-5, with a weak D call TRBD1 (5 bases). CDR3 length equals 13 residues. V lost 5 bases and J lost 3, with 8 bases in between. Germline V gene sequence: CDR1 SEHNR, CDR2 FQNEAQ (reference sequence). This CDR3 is CASSRQLNQPQHF. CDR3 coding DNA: TGTGCCAGCAGCCGACAGCTCAATCAGCCCCAGCATTTT.

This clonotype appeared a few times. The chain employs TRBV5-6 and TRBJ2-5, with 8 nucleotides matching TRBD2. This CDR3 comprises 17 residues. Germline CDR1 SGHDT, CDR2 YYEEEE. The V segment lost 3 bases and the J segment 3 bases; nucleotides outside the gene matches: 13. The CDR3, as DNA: TGTGCCAGCAGCTGGCCGGGAGCGGGGGCCCTGGAAGAGACCCAGTACTTC. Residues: CASSWPGAGALEETQYF.

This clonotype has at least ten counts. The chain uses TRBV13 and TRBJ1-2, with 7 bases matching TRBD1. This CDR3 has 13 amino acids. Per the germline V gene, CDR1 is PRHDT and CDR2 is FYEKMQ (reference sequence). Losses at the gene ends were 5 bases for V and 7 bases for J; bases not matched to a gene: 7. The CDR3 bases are TGTGCCAGCAGCAGACCGGGACAGAGTGGCTACACCTTC. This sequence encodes CASSRPGQSGYTF.

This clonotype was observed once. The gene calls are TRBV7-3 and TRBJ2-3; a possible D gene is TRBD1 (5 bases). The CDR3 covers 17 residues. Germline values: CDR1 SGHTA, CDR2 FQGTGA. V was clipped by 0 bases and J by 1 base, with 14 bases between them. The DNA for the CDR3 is TGTGCCAGCAGCTTAACGGGGCGGTCCTTTCGCACAGATACGCAGTATTTT. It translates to CASSLTGRSFRTDTQYF.

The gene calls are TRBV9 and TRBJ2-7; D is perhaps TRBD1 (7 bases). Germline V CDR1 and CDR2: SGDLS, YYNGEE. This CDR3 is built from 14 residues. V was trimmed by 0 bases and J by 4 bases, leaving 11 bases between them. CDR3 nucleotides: TGTGCCAGCAGCGTAGACCCAGGGGGGTACGAGCAGTACTTC. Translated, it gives CASSVDPGGYEQYF.

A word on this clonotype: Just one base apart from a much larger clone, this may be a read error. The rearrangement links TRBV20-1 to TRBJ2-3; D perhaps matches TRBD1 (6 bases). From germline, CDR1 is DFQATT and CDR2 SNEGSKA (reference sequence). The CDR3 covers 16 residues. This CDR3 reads CTASVGASIHTDTQYF. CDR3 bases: TGCACTGCTAGTGTGGGGGCGAGTATACACACAGATACGCAGTATTTT.

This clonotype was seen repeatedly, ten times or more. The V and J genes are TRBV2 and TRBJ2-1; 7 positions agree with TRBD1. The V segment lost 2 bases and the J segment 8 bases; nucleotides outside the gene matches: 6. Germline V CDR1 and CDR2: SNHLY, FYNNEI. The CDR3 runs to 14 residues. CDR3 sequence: CASSEPGGGDEQFF. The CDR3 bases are TGTGCCAGCAGTGAACCAGGGGGTGGAGATGAGCAGTTCTTC.

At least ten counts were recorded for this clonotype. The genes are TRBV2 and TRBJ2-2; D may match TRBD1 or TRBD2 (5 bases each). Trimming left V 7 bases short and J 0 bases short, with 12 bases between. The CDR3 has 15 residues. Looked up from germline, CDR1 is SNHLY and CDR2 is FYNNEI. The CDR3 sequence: CASTGRNTNTGELFF. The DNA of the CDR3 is TGTGCCAGCACGGGGCGTAATACGAACACCGGGGAGCTGTTTTTT. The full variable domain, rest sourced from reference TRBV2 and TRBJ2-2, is EPEVTQTPSHQVTQMGQEVILRCVPISNHLYFYWYRQILGQKVEFLVSFYNNEISEKSEIFDDQFSVERPDGSNFTLKIRSTKLEDSAMYFCASTGRNTNTGELFFGEGSRLTVL.

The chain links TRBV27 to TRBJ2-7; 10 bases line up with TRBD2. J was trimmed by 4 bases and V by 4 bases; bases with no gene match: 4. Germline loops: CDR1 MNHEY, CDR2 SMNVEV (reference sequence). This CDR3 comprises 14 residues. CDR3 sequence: CASSYRTSGYEQYF. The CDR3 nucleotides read TGTGCCAGCAGTTACCGGACTAGCGGATACGAGCAGTACTTC.

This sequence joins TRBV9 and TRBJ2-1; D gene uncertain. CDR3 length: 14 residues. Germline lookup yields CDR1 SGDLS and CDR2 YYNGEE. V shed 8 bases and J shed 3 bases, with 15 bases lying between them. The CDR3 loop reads CASTREVNYNEQFF. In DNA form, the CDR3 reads TGTGCCAGTACCCGCGAGGTTAACTACAATGAGCAGTTCTTC.

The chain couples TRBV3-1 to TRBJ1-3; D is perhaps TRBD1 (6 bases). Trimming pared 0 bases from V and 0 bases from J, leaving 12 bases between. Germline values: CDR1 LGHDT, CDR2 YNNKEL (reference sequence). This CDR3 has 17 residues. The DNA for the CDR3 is TGTGCCAGCAGCCAAGAGAATAGGGGGATCTCTGGAAACACCATATATTTT. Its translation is CASSQENRGISGNTIYF.

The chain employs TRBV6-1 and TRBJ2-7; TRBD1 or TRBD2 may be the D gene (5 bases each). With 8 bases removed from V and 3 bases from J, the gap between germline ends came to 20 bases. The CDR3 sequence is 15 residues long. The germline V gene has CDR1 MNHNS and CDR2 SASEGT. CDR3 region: CASHRDPPGGYEQYF. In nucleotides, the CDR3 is TGTGCCAGCCACCGGGACCCCCCCGGTGGCTACGAGCAGTACTTC.